Listed here are 12 T cell receptor beta chains from one sample, sequenced in a study of T cells in Graves' hyperthyroidism and ophthalmopathy. Amplified TCR beta CDR3 regions came from RNA transcripts. First-round RT-PCR targeting the TCR CDR3 was performed with the HTBI primer set. From the multiplex PCR reads, TCRdb called clonotypes with MiXCR, one entry per CDR3 protein. The sample contains over 200,000 distinct CDR3 sequences, 15% to 20% of which appear only once. Specimen: blood. Receptors were obtained from a man aged 40-50 years with Graves' hyperthyroidism.

In this sample, this clonotype turned up many times. The chain links TRBV7-2 to TRBJ2-3; 7 positions match TRBD2. CDR1 and CDR2 (germline): SGHTA, FQGNSA. J was trimmed by 1 base and V by 3 bases; bases with no gene match: 4. This CDR3 region has 15 residues. CDR3 residues: CASSFPAGGTDTQYF. The CDR3 bases are TGTGCCAGCAGCTTCCCTGCGGGGGGCACAGATACGCAGTATTTT.

The chain couples TRBV9 to TRBJ2-2; 10 bases align to TRBD2. J gave up 5 bases and V 0 bases, and 4 bases lay outside the gene matches. This CDR3 has 16 residues. CDR1 is SGDLS and CDR2 is YYNGEE in the germline V gene. CDR3: CASSVEGTSATGELFF. The CDR3, as DNA: TGTGCCAGCAGCGTAGAAGGGACTAGCGCGACCGGGGAGCTGTTTTTT.

About this clonotype itself: A clone one base away is much larger, so this may be a read error. This chain links TRBV4-3 with TRBJ2-5; 9 bases map to TRBD1. The germline CDR1 and CDR2 sequences are LGHNA and YSLEER. The CDR3 runs 15 residues. The CDR3 loop reads CASSQAGTGTWTQHF. The CDR3 DNA follows: TGCGCCAGCAGCCAGGCCGGGACAGGGACCTGGACCCAGCACTTC.

This clonotype showed up many times. The rearrangement uses TRBV20-1 and TRBJ1-2; 9 nucleotides line up with TRBD1. Trimming at V came to 1 base and at J to 8 bases, leaving 11 bases not matched to a gene. The CDR3 contains 15 residues. Germline values: CDR1 DFQATT, CDR2 SNEGSKA (reference sequence). Here the CDR3 reads CSARAGTGNRRGYTF. CDR3 nucleotide sequence: TGCAGTGCTAGAGCCGGGACAGGGAATCGGCGCGGCTACACCTTC.

This clonotype was picked up many times. This chain joins TRBV2 and TRBJ2-3, with TRBD2 matching 16 bases. Germline loops: CDR1 SNHLY, CDR2 FYNNEI. J lost 2 bases, V lost 8 bases, and 7 bases had no gene match. The CDR3 is made up of 17 amino acids. As DNA, the CDR3 is TGTGCCAGCTCGGGACTAGCGGGGGGGCCTTCCACAGATACGCAGTATTTT. This gives the protein CASSGLAGGPSTDTQYF.

The table lists this clonotype with many counts. V and J are TRBV18 and TRBJ2-5; unclear D gene. CDR3 length: 12 amino acids. Germline V gene sequence: CDR1 KGHSH, CDR2 LQKENI. The germline V and J ends were trimmed by 2 bases and 0 bases, with 1 base remaining between them. CDR3 nucleotide sequence: TGTGCCAGCTCACCAGACCAAGAGACCCAGTACTTC. Its translation is CASSPDQETQYF.

This clonotype was picked up many times. The genes are TRBV28 and TRBJ1-4; weak D call: TRBD1 (6 bases). V lost 6 bases and J 0 bases, leaving 23 bases between the germline ends. The CDR3 contains 19 residues. Germline-derived CDR1 and CDR2 are MDHEN and SYDVKM. The chain's CDR3 is CASSLVRGLPGATNEKLFF. The CDR3 nucleotides are TGTGCCAGCAGCTTAGTTCGGGGGCTACCGGGAGCAACTAATGAAAAACTGTTTTTT.

This clonotype was recorded at least ten times. V usage is TRBV12-5 and J usage is TRBJ1-5; tentative D call: TRBD1 (6 bases). This CDR3 spans 17 amino acids. CDR1 LGHNT and CDR2 FRNRAP come from the germline V gene. V was shortened by 6 bases and J by 0 bases, with 18 bases between the two germline ends. The CDR3 protein is CASGPKRGANSNQPQHF. In nucleotides, the CDR3 is TGTGCTAGTGGCCCAAAGAGGGGGGCGAATAGCAATCAGCCCCAGCATTTT. Combining the CDR3 with reference TRBV12-5 and TRBJ1-5 gives the whole variable domain DARVTQTPRHKVTEMGQEVTMRCQPILGHNTVFWYRQTMMQGLELLAYFRNRAPLDDSGMPKDRFSAEMPDATLATLKIQPSEPRDSAVYFCASGPKRGANSNQPQHFGDGTRLSIL.

This sequence joins TRBV4-3 and TRBJ2-1; 7 bases are a match to TRBD2. V was clipped by 1 base and J by 1 base; unmatched bases: 1. CDR1 and CDR2 (germline): LGHNA, YSLEER. The CDR3 runs to 15 residues. CDR3 DNA sequence: TGCGCCAGCAGCCAAGTAGCGGGTTCCTACAATGAGCAGTTCTTC. This codes for CASSQVAGSYNEQFF.

A few counts support this clonotype. This rearrangement joins TRBV6-1 to TRBJ1-3; TRBD1 might be the D (6 bases). V was pared by 5 bases and J by 6 bases, with 11 bases between. The CDR3 consists of 13 residues. From germline, CDR1 is MNHNS and CDR2 SASEGT. CDR3 coding DNA: TGTGCCAGCAGTCGGGGGGGCGTAAACACCATATATTTT. Translated: CASSRGGVNTIYF.

This clonotype appeared many times. The rearrangement links TRBV18 to TRBJ2-2; D possibly corresponds to TRBD1 (6 bases). The CDR3 is made up of 16 amino acids. Germline values: CDR1 KGHSH, CDR2 LQKENI. V was cut by 2 bases and J by 1 base, with 11 bases left in between. CDR3 protein: CASSPRQGRNTGELFF. In DNA, the CDR3 is TGTGCCAGCTCACCAAGGCAGGGGAGGAACACCGGGGAGCTGTTTTTT.

V usage is TRBV7-9 and J usage is TRBJ2-5; 9 bases fit TRBD1. Germline V gene data show CDR1 as SEHNR and CDR2 as FQNEAQ (reference sequence). The CDR3 extends over 15 amino acids. The V gene end was trimmed by 4 bases and the J gene end by 9 bases; junction bases not matched to a gene: 12. The CDR3 nucleotides read TGTGCCAGCAGCTCCCGGGACAGGGTTTCGGAGGCCCAGTACTTC. It encodes CASSSRDRVSEAQYF. Complete variable domain (other parts from reference TRBV7-9 and TRBJ2-5): DTGVSQNPRHKITKRGQNVTFRCDPISEHNRLYWYRQTLGQGPEFLTYFQNEAQLEKSRLLSDRFSAERPKGSFSTLEIQRTEQGDSAMYLCASSSRDRVSEAQYFGPGTRLLVL.